This note documents a single TCR beta chain sequence. Some clones are missing from TCRdb's copy, which holds only in-frame ones; the method was immunoSEQ multiplex PCR. The sample consists of 170,000 or so clones, about 90% of them appearing once. This record belongs to a study of T cell responses to AZD1222 COVID-19 vaccine. The CDR3 loop spans 17 amino acids. With 4 bases removed from V and 2 bases from J, the gap between germline ends came to 19 bases. Germline CDR1 SGHKS, CDR2 YYEKEE (reference sequence). The material sequenced was peripheral blood, taken on day 0 of AZD1222 vaccination. The rearrangement links TRBV5-5 to TRBJ1-5; D is uncertain. This TCR was sampled from an adult in good health. The CDR3 is CASSQAWGIVRNQPQHF. CDR3 sequence (DNA): TGTGCCAGCAGCCAAGCGTGGGGAATTGTACGCAATCAGCCCCAGCATTTT. Using reference TRBV5-5 and TRBJ1-5 for the parts outside the CDR3, the full variable domain is DAGVTQSPTHLIKTRGQQVTLRCSPISGHKSVSWYQQVLGQGPQFIFQYYEKEERGRGNFPDRFSARQFPNYSSELNVNALLLGDSALYLCASSQAWGIVRNQPQHFGDGTRLSIL.